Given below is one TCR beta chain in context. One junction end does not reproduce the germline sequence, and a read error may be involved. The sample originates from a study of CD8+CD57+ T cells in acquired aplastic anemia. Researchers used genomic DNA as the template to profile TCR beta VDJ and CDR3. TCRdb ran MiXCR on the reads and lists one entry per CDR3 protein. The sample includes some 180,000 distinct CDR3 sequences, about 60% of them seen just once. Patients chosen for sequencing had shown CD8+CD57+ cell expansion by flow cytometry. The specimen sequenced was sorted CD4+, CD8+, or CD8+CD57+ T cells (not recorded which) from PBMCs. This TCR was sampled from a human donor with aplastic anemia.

The CDR3 spells CASSLFGSGGGGTGELIF. The CDR3 region has the DNA TGTGCCAGCAGTTTGTTCGGGAGTGGGGGAGGTGGCACCGGGGAGCTGATTTTT. The genes are TRBV12-3 or TRBV12-4 and TRBJ2-2, with a weak D call TRBD2 (6 bases). The length of the CDR3 is 18 residues.